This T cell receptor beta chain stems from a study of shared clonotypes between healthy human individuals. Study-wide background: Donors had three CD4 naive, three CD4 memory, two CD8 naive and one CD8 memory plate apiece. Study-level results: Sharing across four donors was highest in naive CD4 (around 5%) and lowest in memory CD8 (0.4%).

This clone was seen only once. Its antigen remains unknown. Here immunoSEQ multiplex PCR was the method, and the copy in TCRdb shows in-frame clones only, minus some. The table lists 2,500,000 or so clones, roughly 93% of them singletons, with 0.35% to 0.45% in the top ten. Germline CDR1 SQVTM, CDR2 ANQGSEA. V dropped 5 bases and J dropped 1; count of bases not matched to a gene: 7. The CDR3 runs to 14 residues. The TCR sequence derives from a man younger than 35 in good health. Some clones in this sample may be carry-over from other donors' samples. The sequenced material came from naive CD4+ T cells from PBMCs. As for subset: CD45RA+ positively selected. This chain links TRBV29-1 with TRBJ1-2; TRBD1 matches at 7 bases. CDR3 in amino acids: CSVKSGTVNYGYTF. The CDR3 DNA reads TGCAGCGTTAAATCGGGGACAGTTAACTATGGCTACACCTTC.